This T cell receptor (beta chain) was sequenced during a study of tumor-infiltrating lymphocytes in primary liver carcinoma. As for the study in general: Patients of both sexes were 30 to 69 years old. These were node-negative, non-metastatic T1-T3 tumors of roughly 4.2 to 10 cm. General study findings and limits: Tumor specimens were characterized by a significantly higher top-250-clone fraction than blood (p = 0.039).

This clonotype has only a few counts. Its antigen is currently unknown. Starting material of 450 to 500 ng total RNA yielded TCR beta cDNA via a constant-region primer. Construction of TCR beta libraries relied on three successive nested multiplex PCR rounds employing slightly modified ARM-PCR. It was with TRBV1-TRBV30 forward primers and a C-beta reverse primer that the first two PCR rounds were run, at around 10 cycles each. TCRdb re-called the multiplex PCR reads through MiXCR, storing one row per CDR3 protein. Here the sample spans about 210,000 distinct CDR3 sequences, less than 70% being singletons. Germline DNA was also extracted, with blood RNA taken from unsorted whole blood. There are 12 residues in the CDR3. Germline loops: CDR1 GTSNPN, CDR2 SVGIG (reference sequence). Trimming pared 2 bases from V and 6 bases from J, leaving 10 bases between.

The clonotype originates from an older woman with primary liver carcinoma and hepatitis B virus infection. The rearrangement links TRBV30 to TRBJ1-2; D gene ambiguous. The sample consisted of peripheral blood. The chain's CDR3 is CAWSLGLDGYTF. The CDR3 DNA reads TGTGCCTGGAGTCTAGGGTTGGATGGCTACACCTTC.